This T cell receptor beta chain appears in the sequencing data of a study of T cell changes during pregnancy in multiple sclerosis. V gave up 1 base and J gave up 1 base; unmatched junction bases: 6. CDR3 length: 17 amino acids. Germline V CDR1 and CDR2: MGHRA, YSYEKL. The method was immunoSEQ multiplex PCR; TCRdb's version includes in-frame clones alone and lacks a portion of them. This table has tens of thousands of clones, 80% to 95% appearing once. The input for sequencing was CD4+ T cells from peripheral blood mononuclear cells, taken after pregnancy. The chain carries TRBV4-1 and TRBJ1-5; TRBD1 aligns across 8 bases. The TCR comes from a female donor in good health, enrolled as a control in a pregnancy study. As DNA, the CDR3 is TGCGCCAGCAGCCAAGCCCCTAGGACAGGGAGCAATCAGCCCCAGCATTTT. It codes for CASSQAPRTGSNQPQHF.